The rows below give T cell receptor beta chains drawn from one sample of a study of blood T cell repertoires in COVID-19. Method: immunoSEQ multiplex PCR; TCRdb's copy keeps in-frame clones and lacks some. Of a few hundred thousand clones listed, 80% to 90% are singletons. The sequenced sample was PBMCs or T cells enriched from blood (not recorded which). The receptor set was obtained from a man between 18 and 29 years old who had recovered from COVID-19. Both conserved end residues are part of each CDR3. The D gene is left open where the match is weak. Only part of the rows carry a size: once, few, many, or a class if the clone is expanded.

D,J,size,V,CDR3,DNA
-,TRBJ2-5,-,TRBV7-9,CASSLFSVAGQETQYF,TGTGCCAGCAGCTTATTTTCGGTGGCAGGTCAAGAGACCCAGTACTTC
-,TRBJ1-5,-,TRBV30,CAWSLTGFGNQPQHF,TGTGCCTGGAGCCTGACAGGATTTGGCAATCAGCCCCAGCATTTT
-,TRBJ1-6,-,TRBV2,CASSSYRDSPLHF,TGTGCCAGCAGCTCTTACAGGGATTCACCCCTCCACTTT
TRBD1,TRBJ1-5,-,TRBV6-6,CASSSTGGHINQPQHF,TGTGCCAGCAGTTCCACAGGGGGCCATATCAATCAGCCCCAGCATTTT
TRBD1,TRBJ1-1,-,TRBV19,CASSTRQGRNTEAFF,TGTGCCAGTAGTACGAGACAGGGGAGGAACACTGAAGCTTTCTTT
-,TRBJ2-2,-,TRBV29-1,CSGGTSNTGELFF,TGCAGCGGGGGGACATCGAACACCGGGGAGCTGTTTTTT
TRBD2,TRBJ2-7,once,TRBV9,CASSVGSGVNSYEQYF,TGTGCCAGCAGCGTCGGTAGCGGGGTAAACTCCTACGAGCAGTACTTC
TRBD2,TRBJ2-3,-,TRBV12-3/TRBV12-4,CASRLAGTDTQYF,TGTGCCAGCCGCCTAGCGGGCACAGATACGCAGTATTTT
TRBD1,TRBJ1-5,-,TRBV29-1,CSVQGQPGQPQHF,TGCAGCGTTCAGGGACAGCCAGGTCAGCCCCAGCATTTT
TRBD1,TRBJ1-1,-,TRBV13,CASNPIDRETEAFF,TGTGCCAGCAACCCAATCGACAGGGAAACTGAAGCTTTCTTT
TRBD1,TRBJ1-3,-,TRBV4-2,CASSTGGAGNTIYF,TGTGCCAGCAGTACAGGGGGTGCGGGAAACACCATATATTTT
-,TRBJ2-1,-,TRBV30,CAWSPLFRTRYNEQFF,TGTGCCTGGAGTCCACTGTTTAGGACACGGTACAATGAGCAGTTCTTC
TRBD2,TRBJ2-6,-,TRBV19,CASSRFSGRPPSGANVLTF,TGTGCCAGTAGTCGGTTCAGCGGGAGGCCTCCCTCTGGGGCCAACGTCCTGACTTTC
-,TRBJ2-1,-,TRBV5-4,CASSLLLVASYNEQFF,TGTGCCAGCAGCTTGTTACTAGTTGCATCCTACAATGAGCAGTTCTTC
-,TRBJ2-7,-,TRBV12-3/TRBV12-4,CASRQSGGDEQYF,TGTGCCAGCAGACAGTCCGGGGGTGACGAGCAGTACTTC
-,TRBJ1-1,-,TRBV16,CASSLIQVSGEAFF,TGTGCCAGCAGCCTAATACAGGTTTCCGGTGAAGCTTTCTTT
-,TRBJ1-1,-,TRBV9,CASSVTGNTEAFF,TGTGCCAGCAGCGTAACGGGTAACACTGAAGCTTTCTTT
TRBD2,TRBJ2-3,-,TRBV3-1/TRBV3-2,CASSQGTSGGSSTDTQYF,TGTGCCAGCAGCCAAGGGACTAGCGGGGGGTCTAGCACAGATACGCAGTATTTT
TRBD2,TRBJ2-1,-,TRBV5-4,CASSGGTSGATYNEQFF,TGTGCCAGCAGCGGGGGGACTAGCGGAGCTACCTACAATGAGCAGTTCTTC
-,TRBJ2-5,-,TRBV4-2,CASSQDPEETQYF,TGTGCCAGCAGCCAAGATCCAGAAGAGACCCAGTACTTC
-,TRBJ2-1,-,TRBV5-4,CATSPAGGARWNNEQFF,TGTGCCACCTCCCCGGCTGGCGGGGCGAGGTGGAACAATGAGCAGTTCTTC
-,TRBJ1-1,-,TRBV7-9,CASSPRLGGPNTEAFF,TGTGCCAGCAGCCCCCGTCTGGGAGGGCCGAACACTGAAGCTTTCTTT
-,TRBJ2-1,-,TRBV5-1,CASSIGLLNEQFF,TGCGCCAGCAGCATCGGACTCCTAAATGAGCAGTTCTTC
TRBD1,TRBJ1-1,-,TRBV3-1/TRBV3-2,CASNRGQNTEAFF,TGTGCCAGCAACAGGGGGCAGAACACTGAAGCTTTCTTT
-,TRBJ2-5,-,TRBV7-2,CASSLVGGGQETQYF,TGTGCCAGCAGCTTAGTTGGGGGCGGCCAAGAGACCCAGTACTTC
TRBD2,TRBJ2-1,-,TRBV30,CAWSVKSSGSLAYNEQFF,TGTGCCTGGAGTGTAAAGTCTAGCGGGAGTCTCGCGTACAATGAGCAGTTCTTC
-,TRBJ2-5,-,TRBV4-1,CASSLHLNQQETQYF,TGCGCCAGCAGCTTACATCTGAACCAACAAGAGACCCAGTACTTC
-,TRBJ2-3,-,TRBV6-1,CASSEGLAGTDTQYF,TGTGCCAGCAGTGAAGGTTTAGCGGGCACAGATACGCAGTATTTT
TRBD1,TRBJ2-5,-,TRBV6-5,CASRLTGSETQYF,TGTGCCAGCAGGTTGACAGGGTCAGAGACCCAGTACTTC
TRBD2,TRBJ2-1,-,TRBV27,CASSFRGTSGYNEQFF,TGTGCCAGCAGTTTCCGCGGGACTAGCGGGTACAATGAGCAGTTCTTC
-,TRBJ2-7,-,TRBV28,CASSVKYEQYF,TGTGCCAGCAGTGTAAAATACGAGCAGTACTTC
TRBD1,TRBJ1-1,-,TRBV6-2/TRBV6-3,CASSYTGGRTEAFF,TGTGCCAGCAGTTATACAGGGGGGAGGACTGAAGCTTTCTTT
TRBD1,TRBJ1-3,-,TRBV10-3,CAISPGQGDRNTIYF,TGTGCCATCAGTCCGGGACAGGGGGATCGAAACACCATATATTTT
-,TRBJ2-5,-,TRBV7-9,CASSLAVGGVETQYF,TGTGCCAGCAGCTTAGCGGTAGGGGGAGTAGAGACCCAGTACTTC
TRBD1,TRBJ1-1,-,TRBV19,CASSIPPRQGRGTEAFF,TGTGCCAGTAGTATCCCCCCCCGACAGGGGAGGGGAACTGAAGCTTTCTTT
-,TRBJ1-2,once,TRBV28,CASTRGGGYGYTF,TGTGCCAGTACCCGCGGGGGGGGCTATGGCTACACCTTC
TRBD1,TRBJ1-1,-,TRBV12-3/TRBV12-4,CASSWTGVTEAFF,TGTGCCAGCAGTTGGACAGGGGTGACTGAAGCTTTCTTT
TRBD1,TRBJ1-1,-,TRBV7-2,CASSPGQILNTEAFF,TGTGCCAGCAGCCCGGGACAGATTTTGAACACTGAAGCTTTCTTT
TRBD1,TRBJ2-7,-,TRBV19,CASSRSGTGSYEQYF,TGTGCCAGTAGCCGGTCCGGGACAGGCTCCTACGAGCAGTACTTC
-,TRBJ2-3,-,TRBV18,CASSPESLNTDTQYF,TGTGCCAGCTCACCGGAGTCCCTCAACACAGATACGCAGTATTTT
TRBD2,TRBJ2-5,-,TRBV6-1,CASSDGGRGGETQYF,TGTGCCAGCAGTGACGGCGGGAGGGGGGGAGAGACCCAGTACTTC
TRBD1,TRBJ1-6,-,TRBV6-5,CASTSQGADSPLHF,TGTGCCAGCACCTCACAGGGGGCAGATTCACCCCTCCACTTT
-,TRBJ1-2,-,TRBV5-5,CASSFSGGAIGSAGYTF,TGTGCCAGCAGCTTCTCCGGGGGAGCGATAGGGTCGGCTGGCTACACCTTC
TRBD1,TRBJ1-1,-,TRBV7-6,CASSQSPTGAGAFF,TGTGCCAGCAGCCAATCTCCGACAGGGGCGGGTGCTTTCTTT
TRBD1,TRBJ1-5,-,TRBV10-3,CAISGFGQASNQPQHF,TGTGCCATCAGTGGTTTCGGACAGGCTAGCAATCAGCCCCAGCATTTT
TRBD1,TRBJ1-5,-,TRBV15,CATSRGRTGQQPQHF,TGTGCCACCAGCAGAGGCCGGACAGGGCAACAGCCCCAGCATTTT
-,TRBJ1-1,-,TRBV6-5,CASGKNTEAFF,TGTGCCAGCGGCAAGAACACTGAAGCTTTCTTT
TRBD1,TRBJ1-6,-,TRBV24-1,CATSDLQGQGNSPLHF,TGTGCCACCAGTGATTTGCAGGGACAGGGGAATTCACCCCTCCACTTT
TRBD2,TRBJ2-1,-,TRBV2,CASSQRTSGAGNEQFF,TGTGCCAGCAGTCAAAGGACTAGCGGGGCCGGGAATGAGCAGTTCTTC
-,TRBJ1-4,-,TRBV25-1,CASSEFAPGRSNEKLFF,TGTGCCAGCAGTGAATTCGCCCCTGGGAGGTCTAATGAAAAACTGTTTTTT
-,TRBJ1-6,-,TRBV7-5,CAGTQREGDNSPLHF,TGTGCCGGAACGCAAAGGGAAGGGGATAATTCACCCCTCCACTTT
TRBD1,TRBJ2-1,-,TRBV7-3,CASSSGQGIYNEQFF,TGTGCCAGCAGCTCGGGACAGGGGATCTACAATGAGCAGTTCTTC